These 4 T cell receptor beta chains share one sample of origin, sequenced in a study of technical replicates of blood from a few donors. Profiled with immunoSEQ multiplex PCR; TCRdb holds only in-frame clones, not every one. In the table there are over 50,000 clones, more than 85% of which are singletons. Specimen: PBMCs. Receptor source: a human donor in good health. Some clones in this sample may be carry-over from other donors' samples.

The chain employs TRBV4-1 and TRBJ2-3, with TRBD2 matching over 9 bases. The V gene's germline CDR1 is MGHRA and CDR2 YSYEKL. This CDR3 region has 17 residues. After removal of 0 bases from V and 1 base from J, the junction contained 5 bases not matched to a gene. In nucleotides, the CDR3 is TGCGCCAGCAGCCAAGATCGGACTAGCGAACGCACAGATACGCAGTATTTT. It specifies CASSQDRTSERTDTQYF.

The chain couples TRBV5-4 to TRBJ2-1; TRBD2 agrees at 8 bases. V was pared by 0 bases and J by 6 bases, with 5 bases of the junction left unmatched. CDR3 length: 15 amino acids. Germline lookup yields CDR1 SGHNT and CDR2 YYREEE (reference sequence). CDR3 nucleotide sequence: TGTGCCAGCAGCTTGGCCGTAACTAGCGGCAATGAGCAGTTCTTC. Translation: CASSLAVTSGNEQFF.

This chain connects TRBV4-2 to TRBJ2-1, with a possible D match to TRBD1 (5 bases). Germline V gene lookup returns CDR1 LGHNA and CDR2 YNFKEQ. V shed 5 bases and J shed 7 bases, with 21 bases lying between them. The CDR3 has 16 residues. CDR3 sequence (DNA): TGTGCCAGCAGCTTAAGAGGAGCAGGGATTAGGAATGAGCAGTTCTTC. Encoded protein: CASSLRGAGIRNEQFF.

J is TRBJ1-5 and V is TRBV27, with 7 bases that match TRBD1. Germline loops: CDR1 MNHEY, CDR2 SMNVEV (reference sequence). This CDR3 region has 18 residues. V dropped 4 bases and J dropped 7; count of bases not matched to a gene: 19. The CDR3 DNA sequence: TGTGCCAGCAGTTCCATTCGCGGGAGGGACAGCCGGGGGCAGCCCCAGCATTTT. This sequence encodes CASSSIRGRDSRGQPQHF.